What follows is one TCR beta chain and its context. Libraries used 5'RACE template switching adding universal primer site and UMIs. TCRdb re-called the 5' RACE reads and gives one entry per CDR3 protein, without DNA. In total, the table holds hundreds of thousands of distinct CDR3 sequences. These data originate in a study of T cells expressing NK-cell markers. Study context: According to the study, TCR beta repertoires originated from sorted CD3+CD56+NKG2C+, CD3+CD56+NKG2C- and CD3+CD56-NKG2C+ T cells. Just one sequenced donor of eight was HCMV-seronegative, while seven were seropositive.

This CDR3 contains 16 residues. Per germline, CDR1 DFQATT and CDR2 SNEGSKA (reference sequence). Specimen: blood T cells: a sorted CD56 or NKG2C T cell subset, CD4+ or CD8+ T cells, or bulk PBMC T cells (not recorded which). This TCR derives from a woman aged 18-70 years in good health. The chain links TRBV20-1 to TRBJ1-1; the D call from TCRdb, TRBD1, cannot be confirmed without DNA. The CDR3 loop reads CSARDLGDRGGFEAFF.